This is a list of T cell receptor beta chains from one sample in a study of blood T cells in healthy people across ages. In TCRdb, the 5' RACE reads were re-called with MiXCR into one record per CDR3 protein. Of some 370,000 distinct CDR3 sequences listed, approximately 52% are singletons. The specimen was blood. The receptors were sampled from a man between 60 and 75 years old in good health. The CDR3 runs from the conserved cysteine through the conserved F or W. D genes are given only for firm matches. Clone size is given for some rows only: seen once, a few or many times, or a class if the clone is expanded.

v_gene,d_gene,j_gene,abundance,CDR3nt,CDR3aa
TRBV27,-,TRBJ2-7,once,TGTGCCAGCAGCTTTCTTGGAGGTCCCTCTCCCTACGAGCAGTACTTC,CASSFLGGPSPYEQYF
TRBV6-6,-,TRBJ2-1,-,TGTGCCGGTGGCGCGGGGCGGATAAATGAGCAGTTCTTC,CAGGAGRINEQFF
TRBV30,-,TRBJ1-1,-,TGTGCCTGGGGGCCCAACGCTCTTGCCACTGAAGCTTTCTTT,CAWGPNALATEAFF
TRBV4-1,-,TRBJ2-1,-,TGCGCCAGCAGCCAAGAAGGCGGGCCCGAGCAGTTCTTC,CASSQEGGPEQFF
TRBV20-1,-,TRBJ2-7,few,TGCAGTGCTAGAGATAACAGGGCAACCTCCTACGAGCAGTACTTC,CSARDNRATSYEQYF
TRBV20-1,TRBD1,TRBJ2-5,-,TGCAGTGCTAGGGGGACAGGGTACCATGAGCAGTACTTC,CSARGTGYHEQYF
TRBV14,-,TRBJ2-1,-,TGTGCCAGCAGCCAAGATTGGGGGAGTGGTGTTTACAATGAGCAGTTCTTC,CASSQDWGSGVYNEQFF
TRBV14,-,TRBJ2-5,-,TGTGCCAGCAGCCAACAGCTTGGAGAGACCCAGTACTTC,CASSQQLGETQYF
TRBV9,TRBD2,TRBJ2-5,-,TGTGCCAGCAGTGGGCCGAGAGCTAGCGGGGCCCAGCGGGCAGAGACCCAGTACTTC,CASSGPRASGAQRAETQYF
TRBV2,-,TRBJ2-3,-,TGTGCCAGCAGTGTCAGGCGTGGGGCAGATACGCAGTATTTT,CASSVRRGADTQYF
TRBV6-1,TRBD1,TRBJ1-2,-,TGTGCCAGCAGTGTCCAACAGGGGTTTAACTATGGCTACACCTTC,CASSVQQGFNYGYTF
TRBV20-1,TRBD2,TRBJ2-7,medium-sized,TGCAGTGTCCCCGGGGGGGCGCTTCACGAGCAGTACTTC,CSVPGGALHEQYF
TRBV12-3/TRBV12-4,TRBD1,TRBJ1-2,many,TGTGCCAGCACCCCCAAGGACAGGAGGAGTGGCTACACCTTC,CASTPKDRRSGYTF
TRBV20-1,-,TRBJ1-5,-,TGCAGTGCTAGAAATCGGGGCACAGCCTATAGCAATCAGCCCCAGCATTTT,CSARNRGTAYSNQPQHF
TRBV20-1,-,TRBJ2-7,-,TGCAGTGCTAGACAGGGGAAGCTAAGCGAGCAGTACTTC,CSARQGKLSEQYF
TRBV29-1,-,TRBJ2-7,few,TGCAGCGCCGGCGAGCGTGGTCCTAACGAGCAGTACTTC,CSAGERGPNEQYF
TRBV6-5,TRBD2,TRBJ2-3,few,TGTGCCAGCAGTTACGTTCGGGTAGCGGGGAAAGGAGATACGCAGTATTTT,CASSYVRVAGKGDTQYF
TRBV13,TRBD2,TRBJ2-5,-,TGTGCCAGCAGCCCTCGGACTAGCGGAGGTTCGTCCCAGTACTTC,CASSPRTSGGSSQYF
TRBV24-1,-,TRBJ2-5,-,TGTGTCACCGCTTACAGGGAGAAGTACTTC,CVTAYREKYF
TRBV29-1,-,TRBJ2-1,many,TGCAGCGTTGACTACAATGAGCAGTTCTTC,CSVDYNEQFF
TRBV7-3,TRBD2,TRBJ2-1,-,TGTGCCAGCAGCTTAAGAGGGACTAGCGGGGGCGAGCAGTTCTTC,CASSLRGTSGGEQFF
TRBV6-6,-,TRBJ2-5,once,TGTGCCAGCAGTAACCCCTTGGACAGTGAGCAGTACTTC,CASSNPLDSEQYF
TRBV5-1,TRBD1,TRBJ2-1,-,TGCGCCAGCAGCTTGGGTCATAGGGACAGATGGAACAATGAGCAGTTCTTC,CASSLGHRDRWNNEQFF
TRBV18,-,TRBJ1-2,few,TGTGCCAGCTCACCACCGAATCAGAGAGGGGGTGGCTACACCTTC,CASSPPNQRGGGYTF
TRBV27,TRBD2,TRBJ2-7,few,TGTGCCAGCAGCCAGCCGGGGGGTTACGAGCAGTACTTC,CASSQPGGYEQYF
TRBV9,TRBD2,TRBJ2-7,-,TGTGCCAGCAGCGTAGCTCTAGCGGAAAATCACTACGAGCAGTACTTC,CASSVALAENHYEQYF
TRBV6-5,TRBD2,TRBJ2-3,-,TGTGCCAGCAAACTAGCGGGCCACACAGATACGCAGTATTTT,CASKLAGHTDTQYF
TRBV6-2/TRBV6-3,TRBD2,TRBJ2-1,-,TGTGCCAGCAGTTCTCGGACTAGCGGGAGTGGGTACAATGAGCAGTTCTTC,CASSSRTSGSGYNEQFF
TRBV4-2,-,TRBJ2-1,-,TGTGCCAGCAGCCAAGATATATTTGGAGGGGGTCGAGCTTACAATGAGCAGTTCTTC,CASSQDIFGGGRAYNEQFF
TRBV20-1,TRBD2,TRBJ2-7,-,TGCAGTGCCAGAAGGCTAGCGGGAGCCAACCCCTACGAGCAGTACTTC,CSARRLAGANPYEQYF
TRBV7-3,-,TRBJ2-3,-,TGTGCCAGCAGCTTAGATGGGTTTAGCACAGATACGCAGTATTTT,CASSLDGFSTDTQYF
TRBV5-5,TRBD2,TRBJ2-7,few,TGTGCCAGCAGCTTGGTGGCTAGCGGGAGTGAAGAGCAGTACTTC,CASSLVASGSEEQYF
TRBV27,-,TRBJ2-1,-,TGTGCCAGCAGTCCACGTCAATCGAGCGCCTACAATGAGCAGTTCTTC,CASSPRQSSAYNEQFF
TRBV11-2,TRBD2,TRBJ2-1,-,TGTGCCAGCAGGTACAGGACTAGCGGGCCTGATGAGCAGTTCTTC,CASRYRTSGPDEQFF
TRBV6-4,-,TRBJ2-1,-,TGTGCCAGCAGCTCTTTAATGGGCGGAGAGCAGTTCTTC,CASSSLMGGEQFF
TRBV7-3,-,TRBJ2-1,-,TGTGCCAGCAGTCCGAGGGGGGGCGTTGAGCAGTTCTTC,CASSPRGGVEQFF
TRBV4-3,-,TRBJ1-4,-,TGCGCCAGCAGCCACTACGGGGAAAAACTGTTTTTT,CASSHYGEKLFF